This T cell receptor beta chain was identified during a study of identical twins (dated by TCRdb to the mid-2010s). At the level of the whole study: To test whether fetal clonotypes persist, the study used deep sequencing on TCR alpha and beta repertoires from monozygotic twins, unrelated adults of various ages, and cord blood. Replicate twin experiments were performed at different times using different library preparation protocols to rule out contamination.

The library was produced with 5' RACE. For sequencing, an Illumina HiSeq 2000 was employed. Template switching introduced a universal primer binding site; the final cDNA contained a unique molecular identifier, enabling accurate counting of TCR cDNA molecules. First-strand cDNA for TCR alpha and beta chains was synthesized from specific primers in the conserved constant-segment region. To control for contamination, every cDNA library was double barcoded, receiving both a SMART-Mk sample barcode and Illumina barcodes. Two successive PCR steps introduced TruSeq adapter sequences along with Illumina sample barcodes. TCR alpha and beta cDNA libraries were sequenced on the Illumina HiSeq platform with custom primers. Under the source paper's analysis protocol: MiGEC processed the raw reads to extract unique molecular identifiers, while MiXCR was used to determine the CDR3 positions. Recombination models were inferred per individual with the repgenHMM and IGoR tools using an EM algorithm. Shared clonotype analysis was performed with the tcR package in R, normalizing sharing by the product of cloneset sizes. Out-of-frame nonproductive sequences were analyzed to study raw recombination free of thymic and clonal selection effects. TCRdb trimmed the raw reads at Q25, called clones with MiXCR and kept productive beta chains. Rows with a matching CDR3 protein are joined into one entry that keeps the most common DNA and genes. TCRdb's processing, not the study's, gives the V and J calls here. The sample records hundreds of thousands of distinct CDR3 sequences, 7% to 8.5% of which are singletons. Under 6% of the sample is held by the ten biggest clonotypes.

The paper as a whole reports these results and caveats: Invariant T cells such as MAIT and iNKT could partly confound zero-insertion analyses, though diverse VJ usage argued against this for most clonotypes. Fewer insertions were carried by abundant cord blood beta clonotypes, a similar but weaker trend appeared in young adult naive repertoires, and no such trend appeared in memory repertoires. Conclusions relied on cross-sectional statistical analysis, since the same donors could not be followed over many years. Recombination models systematically underestimated out-of-frame TCR alpha sharing in monozygotic twins but agreed with sharing between unrelated individuals. Compared with coincidental sharing between unrelated individuals, out-of-frame TCR alpha sequences shared between twins showed an excess of sequences with low generation probability. A weaker excess of twin sharing was found in beta out-of-frame sequences because the signal-to-noise ratio was lowered by fewer shared sequences.

The CDR3 covers 16 residues, taking in both the cysteine and the phenylalanine. Kept here is only the CDR3 DNA, which spans 48 bases and is read in frame from base 1. In the germline V gene (reference sequence), CDR1 corresponds to SEHNR and CDR2 to FQNEAQ. Cut back by 0 bases and 4 bases, the V and J ends lie 14 bases apart. This clonotype turned up a few times. Its antigen is not yet known. Qualities for individual bases were not recorded, and no much larger clone is one base off. Every donor was a healthy Caucasian. Three pairs of female monozygotic twins, all aged 18 to 29 years, made up the twin cohort. Positive isolation kits from Invitrogen were used to isolate CD4+ and CD8+ T cell populations. The sample was also reused in another study, on yellow fever vaccine responses in identical twins. From that second study: The authors reported that the T cell response to vaccination in identical twins appeared partly convergent and partly personalized. In the study, vaccine-responding T cell clones were precisely tracked in identical twins.

Recombination joined TRBV7-9 with TRBJ2-3; D gene: possibly TRBD2, on 6 matching bases. The clonotype comes from a woman younger than 30 in good health. The material sequenced was CD8+ T cells sorted from blood. The CDR3 region has the sequence CASSLALGGKADTQYF. The nucleotide sequence is given as TGTGCCAGCAGCTTAGCGCTGGGCGGGAAGGCAGATACGCAGTATTTT. The CDR3 plus the reference TRBV7-9 and TRBJ2-3 genes for the other parts give the full variable domain: DTGVSQNPRHKITKRGQNVTFRCDPISEHNRLYWYRQTLGQGPEFLTYFQNEAQLEKSRLLSDRFSAERPKGSFSTLEIQRTEQGDSAMYLCASSLALGGKADTQYFGPGTRLTVL.